This T cell receptor (beta chain) was documented in a study of CD8+ T cells in alopecia areata. Findings and limits, study-wide: Normal skin's resident alphabeta T cells are also sequenced in scalp samples. Higher clonality was seen in lesional scalp than in normal scalp, especially in alopecia totalis/universalis.

Trimming cost V 8 bases and J 5 bases, with 15 bases left between them. CDR3 length: 14 amino acids. CDR1 and CDR2 (germline): MNHEY, SVGAGI. Described treatment: oral pan-JAK inhibitor, 5-10 mg twice daily. The investigators collected lesional scalp punch biopsies and peripheral blood from alopecia areata patients. As concerns this clone: The antigen remains unidentified.

Following RNA extraction, reverse transcription yielded cDNA that acted as the sequencing template. TCRdb keeps only in-frame clones here, not all; method: immunoSEQ multiplex PCR. The sample holds approximately 120,000 clones, around 63% seen once. Sequencing used CD4+ T cells sorted from blood, obtained at week 4, from a patient treated with tofacitinib. This sequence joins TRBV6-5 and TRBJ1-4; D may be TRBD1 (5 bases). This TCR came from a human donor with alopecia areata. CDR3 residues: CASHGADSNEKLFF. The DNA of the CDR3 is TGTGCCAGCCATGGGGCAGACTCCAATGAAAAACTGTTTTTT.